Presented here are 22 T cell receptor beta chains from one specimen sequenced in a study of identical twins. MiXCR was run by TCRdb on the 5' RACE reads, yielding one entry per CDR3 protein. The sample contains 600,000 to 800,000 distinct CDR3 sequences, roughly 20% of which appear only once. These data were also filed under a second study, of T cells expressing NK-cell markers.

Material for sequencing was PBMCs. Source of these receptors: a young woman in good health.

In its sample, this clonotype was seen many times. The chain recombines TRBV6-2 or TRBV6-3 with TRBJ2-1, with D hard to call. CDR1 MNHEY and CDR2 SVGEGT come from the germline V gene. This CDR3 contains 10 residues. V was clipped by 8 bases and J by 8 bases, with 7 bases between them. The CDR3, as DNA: TGTGCCAGCTCCTCGTATGAGCAGTTCTTC. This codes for CASSSYEQFF.

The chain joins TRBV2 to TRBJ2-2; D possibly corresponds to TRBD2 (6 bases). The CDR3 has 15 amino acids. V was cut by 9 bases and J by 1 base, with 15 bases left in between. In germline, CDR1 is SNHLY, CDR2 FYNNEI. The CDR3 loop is CASLRGLLNTGELFF. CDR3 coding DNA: TGTGCCAGTTTGAGGGGACTCCTGAACACCGGGGAGCTGTTTTTT.

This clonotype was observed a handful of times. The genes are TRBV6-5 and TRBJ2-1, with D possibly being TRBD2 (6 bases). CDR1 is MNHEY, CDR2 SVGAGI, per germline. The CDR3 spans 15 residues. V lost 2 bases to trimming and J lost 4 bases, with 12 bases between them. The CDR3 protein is CASSYTSRVYNEQFF. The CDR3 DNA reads TGTGCCAGCAGTTACACTAGCAGAGTGTACAATGAGCAGTTCTTC.

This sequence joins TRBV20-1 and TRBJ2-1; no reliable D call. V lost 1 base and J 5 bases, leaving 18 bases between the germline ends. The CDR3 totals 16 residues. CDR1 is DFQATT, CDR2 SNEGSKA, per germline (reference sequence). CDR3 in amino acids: CSARVWKTRTHNEQFF. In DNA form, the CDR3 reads TGCAGTGCTAGAGTATGGAAAACTCGCACCCACAATGAGCAGTTCTTC.

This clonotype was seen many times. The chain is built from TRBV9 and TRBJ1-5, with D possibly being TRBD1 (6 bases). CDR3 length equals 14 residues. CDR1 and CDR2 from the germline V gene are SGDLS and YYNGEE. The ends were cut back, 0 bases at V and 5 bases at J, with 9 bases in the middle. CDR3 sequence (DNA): TGTGCCAGCAGCGTAGAGGGGGGTCATCAGCCCCAGCATTTT. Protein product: CASSVEGGHQPQHF. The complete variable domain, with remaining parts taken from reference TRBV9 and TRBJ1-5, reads DSGVTQTPKHLITATGQRVTLRCSPRSGDLSVYWYQQSLDQGLQFLIQYYNGEERAKGNILERFSAQQFPDLHSELNLSSLELGDSALYFCASSVEGGHQPQHFGDGTRLSIL.

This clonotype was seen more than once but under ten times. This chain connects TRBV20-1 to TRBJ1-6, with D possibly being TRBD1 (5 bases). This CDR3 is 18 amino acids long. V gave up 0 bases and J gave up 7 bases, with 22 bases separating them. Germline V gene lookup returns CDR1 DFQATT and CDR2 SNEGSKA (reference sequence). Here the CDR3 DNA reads TGCAGTGCTAGAGATCCCGGGAGGTTGGGGGTCAGGAATTCACCCCTCCACTTT. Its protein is CSARDPGRLGVRNSPLHF.

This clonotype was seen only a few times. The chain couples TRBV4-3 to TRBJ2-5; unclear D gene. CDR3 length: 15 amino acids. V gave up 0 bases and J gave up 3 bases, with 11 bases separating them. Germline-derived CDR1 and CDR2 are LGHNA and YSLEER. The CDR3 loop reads CASSQDGSDEETQYF. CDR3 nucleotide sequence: TGCGCCAGCAGCCAAGATGGGTCGGATGAAGAGACCCAGTACTTC.

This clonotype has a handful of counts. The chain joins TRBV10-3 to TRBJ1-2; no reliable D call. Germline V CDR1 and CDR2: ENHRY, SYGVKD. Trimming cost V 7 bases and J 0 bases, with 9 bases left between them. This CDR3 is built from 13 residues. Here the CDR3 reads CAITIHANYGYTF. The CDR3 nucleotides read TGTGCCATCACCATACATGCTAACTATGGCTACACCTTC.

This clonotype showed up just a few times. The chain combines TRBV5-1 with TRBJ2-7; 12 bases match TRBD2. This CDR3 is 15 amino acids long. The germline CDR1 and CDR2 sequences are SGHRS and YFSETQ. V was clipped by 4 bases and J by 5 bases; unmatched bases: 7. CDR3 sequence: CASSVTSGRVNEQYF. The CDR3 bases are TGCGCCAGCAGCGTGACTAGCGGGAGAGTCAACGAGCAGTACTTC. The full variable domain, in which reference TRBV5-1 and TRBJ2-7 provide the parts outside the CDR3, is KAGVTQTPRYLIKTRGQQVTLSCSPISGHRSVSWYQQTPGQGLQFLFEYFSETQRNKGNFPGRFSGRQFSNSRSEMNVSTLELGDSALYLCASSVTSGRVNEQYFGPGTRLTVT.

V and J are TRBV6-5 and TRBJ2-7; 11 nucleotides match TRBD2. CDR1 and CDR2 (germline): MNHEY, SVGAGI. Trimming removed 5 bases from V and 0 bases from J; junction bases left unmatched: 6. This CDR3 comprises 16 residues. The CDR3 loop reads CASSTTGTSGSYEQYF. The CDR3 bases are TGTGCCAGCAGTACTACCGGGACTAGCGGCTCCTACGAGCAGTACTTC.

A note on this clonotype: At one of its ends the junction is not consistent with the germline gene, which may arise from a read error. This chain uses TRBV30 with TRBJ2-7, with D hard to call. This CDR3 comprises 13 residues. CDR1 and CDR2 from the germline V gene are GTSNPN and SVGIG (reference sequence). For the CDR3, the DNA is TGTGCCTGGAGTGTACACTCTAACTACGATCAGTACTTC. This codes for CAWSVHSNYDQYF.

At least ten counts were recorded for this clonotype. As DNA, the CDR3 is TGTGCCAGCAGTTTAGCGTCGGGACAGGGCACAGATACGCAGTATTTT. It is translated as CASSLASGQGTDTQYF. The genes are TRBV12-3 or TRBV12-4 and TRBJ2-3; 8 bases are a match to TRBD1. The junction had 3 bases not matched to a gene; V was cut back by 0 bases and J by 1 base. The CDR3 consists of 16 residues.

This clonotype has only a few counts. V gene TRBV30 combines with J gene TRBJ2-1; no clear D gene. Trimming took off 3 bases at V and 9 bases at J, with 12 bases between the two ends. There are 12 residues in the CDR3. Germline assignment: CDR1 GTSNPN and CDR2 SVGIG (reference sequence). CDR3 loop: CAWSPTGGEQFF. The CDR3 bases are TGTGCCTGGAGCCCCACGGGCGGTGAGCAGTTCTTC.

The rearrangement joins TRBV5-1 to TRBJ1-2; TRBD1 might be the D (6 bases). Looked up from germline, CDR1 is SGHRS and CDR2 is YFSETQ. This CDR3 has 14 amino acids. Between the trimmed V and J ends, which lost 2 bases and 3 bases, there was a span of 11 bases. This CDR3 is CASSFRGGDYGYTF. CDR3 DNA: TGCGCCAGCAGCTTCCGAGGGGGGGACTATGGCTACACCTTC.

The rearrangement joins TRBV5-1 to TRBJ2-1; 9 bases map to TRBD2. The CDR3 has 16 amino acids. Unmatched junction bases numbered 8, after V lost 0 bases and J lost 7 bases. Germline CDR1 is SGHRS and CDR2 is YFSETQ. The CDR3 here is CASSLAPSGVGNEQFF. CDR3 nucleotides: TGCGCCAGCAGCTTGGCCCCTAGCGGGGTGGGGAATGAGCAGTTCTTC.

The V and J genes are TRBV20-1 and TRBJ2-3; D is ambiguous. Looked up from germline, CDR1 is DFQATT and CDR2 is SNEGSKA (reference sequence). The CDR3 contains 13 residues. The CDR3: CSPSSGAIDTQYF. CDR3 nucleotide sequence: TGCAGCCCTTCCAGTGGCGCGATTGATACGCAGTATTTT.

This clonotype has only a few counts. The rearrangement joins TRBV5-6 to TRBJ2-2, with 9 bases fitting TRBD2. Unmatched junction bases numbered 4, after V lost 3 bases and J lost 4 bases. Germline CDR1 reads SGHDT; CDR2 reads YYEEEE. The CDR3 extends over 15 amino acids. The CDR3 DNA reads TGTGCCAGCAGCTGGACTAGCGCCGGCACCGGGGAGCTGTTTTTT. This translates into CASSWTSAGTGELFF.

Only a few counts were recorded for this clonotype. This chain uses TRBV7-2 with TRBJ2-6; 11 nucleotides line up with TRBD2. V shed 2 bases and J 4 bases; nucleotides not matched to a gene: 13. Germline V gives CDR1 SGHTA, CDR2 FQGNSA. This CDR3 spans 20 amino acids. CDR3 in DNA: TGTGCCAGCAGCTTATTGCTAACTAGCGGGAGTTTGACCGGGGCCAACGTCCTGACTTTC. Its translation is CASSLLLTSGSLTGANVLTF.

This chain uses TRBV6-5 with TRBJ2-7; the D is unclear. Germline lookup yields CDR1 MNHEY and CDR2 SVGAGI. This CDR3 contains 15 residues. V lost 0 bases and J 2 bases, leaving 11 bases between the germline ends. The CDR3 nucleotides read TGTGCCAGCAGTTACTCAGGACCTACAACCTACGAGCAGTACTTC. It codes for CASSYSGPTTYEQYF.

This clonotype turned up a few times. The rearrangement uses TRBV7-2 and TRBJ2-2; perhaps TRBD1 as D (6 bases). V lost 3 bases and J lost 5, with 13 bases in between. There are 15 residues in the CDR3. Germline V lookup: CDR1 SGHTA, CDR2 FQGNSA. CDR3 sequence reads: CASSFTGTMTGELFF. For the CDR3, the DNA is TGTGCCAGCAGCTTTACCGGGACAATGACCGGGGAGCTGTTTTTT.

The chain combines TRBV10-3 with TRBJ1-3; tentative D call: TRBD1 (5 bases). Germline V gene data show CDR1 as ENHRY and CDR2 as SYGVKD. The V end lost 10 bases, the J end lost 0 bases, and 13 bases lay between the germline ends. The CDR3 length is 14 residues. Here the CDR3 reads CATEGRNSGNTIYF. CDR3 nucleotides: TGTGCCACCGAGGGACGGAACTCTGGAAACACCATATATTTT.

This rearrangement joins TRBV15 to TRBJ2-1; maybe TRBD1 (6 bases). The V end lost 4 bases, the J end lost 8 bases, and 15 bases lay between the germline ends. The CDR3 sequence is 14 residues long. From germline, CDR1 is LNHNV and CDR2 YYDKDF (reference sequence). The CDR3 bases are TGTGCCACCAGCACCCGAGGGGGTAGGCATGAGCAGTTCTTC. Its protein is CATSTRGGRHEQFF.